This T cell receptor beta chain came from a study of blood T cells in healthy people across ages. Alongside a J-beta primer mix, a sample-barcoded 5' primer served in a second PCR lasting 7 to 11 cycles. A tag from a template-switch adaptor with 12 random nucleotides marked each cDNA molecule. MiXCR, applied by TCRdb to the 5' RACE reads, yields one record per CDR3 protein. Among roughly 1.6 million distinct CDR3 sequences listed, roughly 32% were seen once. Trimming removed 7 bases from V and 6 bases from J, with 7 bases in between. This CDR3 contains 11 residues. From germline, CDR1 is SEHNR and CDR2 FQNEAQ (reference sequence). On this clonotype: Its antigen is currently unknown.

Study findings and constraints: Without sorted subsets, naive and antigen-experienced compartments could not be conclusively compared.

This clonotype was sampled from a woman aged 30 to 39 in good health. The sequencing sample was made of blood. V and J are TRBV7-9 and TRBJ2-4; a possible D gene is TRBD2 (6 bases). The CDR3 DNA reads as TGTGCCAGCAAGGAGGGAAACATTCAGTACTTC. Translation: CASKEGNIQYF.